The 3 T cell receptor beta chains in this list originate from one sample, sequenced in a study of blood T cell repertoires in COVID-19. Libraries were prepared by immunoSEQ multiplex PCR; TCRdb keeps only in-frame clonotypes and omits some of them. This table holds around 130,000 clones, approximately 84% found once. The sequenced material came from peripheral blood. These receptors all come from a human donor in a cohort sampled during active COVID-19.

The chain carries TRBV7-9 and TRBJ1-5; tentative D call: TRBD1 (5 bases). CDR1 SEHNR and CDR2 FQNEAQ come from the germline V gene (reference sequence). Trimming took off 6 bases at V and 4 bases at J, with 10 bases between the two ends. This CDR3 region has 13 residues. The CDR3 protein is CASSLQANQPQHF. The CDR3 DNA is TGTGCCAGCAGTCTACAGGCAAATCAGCCCCAGCATTTT.

V gene TRBV5-6 combines with J gene TRBJ1-1; 8 bases fit TRBD1. Looked up from germline, CDR1 is SGHDT and CDR2 is YYEEEE. V lost 7 bases and J lost 3; bases outside the gene matches: 20. This CDR3 is built from 18 residues. This CDR3 reads CASVSPGQGIITDTEAFF. Here the CDR3 DNA reads TGTGCCAGCGTGTCCCCCGGACAGGGAATTATAACGGACACTGAAGCTTTCTTT.

The chain recombines TRBV15 with TRBJ1-1, with D unclear. Looked up from germline, CDR1 is LNHNV and CDR2 is YYDKDF (reference sequence). The length of the CDR3 is 15 residues. The germline V and J ends were trimmed by 0 bases and 11 bases, with 19 bases remaining between them. CDR3 DNA: TGTGCCACCAGCAGAGATTTTCGGATGGGCCTTGGGGCTTTCTTT. The encoded protein is CATSRDFRMGLGAFF.